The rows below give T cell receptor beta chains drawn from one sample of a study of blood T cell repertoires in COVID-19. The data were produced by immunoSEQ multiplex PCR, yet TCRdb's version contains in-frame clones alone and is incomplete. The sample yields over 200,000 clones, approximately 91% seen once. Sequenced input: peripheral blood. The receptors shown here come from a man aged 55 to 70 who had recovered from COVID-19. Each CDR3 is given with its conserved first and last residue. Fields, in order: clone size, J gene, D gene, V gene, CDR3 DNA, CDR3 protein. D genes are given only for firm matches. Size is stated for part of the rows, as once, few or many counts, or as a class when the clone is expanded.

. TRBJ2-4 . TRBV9 TGTGCCAGCAGCGTAGCTACGGCGGAAAACATTCAGTACTTC CASSVATAENIQYF
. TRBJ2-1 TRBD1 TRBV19 TGTGCCAGTAGATTCCAGGGGGCACAGTATGAGCAGTTCTTC CASRFQGAQYEQFF
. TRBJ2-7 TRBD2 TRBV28 TGTGCCAGCAGCGGACTAGCGTGGGGGACTTCCGAGCAGTACTTC CASSGLAWGTSEQYF
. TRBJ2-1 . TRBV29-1 TGCAGCGTTGAACTACGGGACGCCCGGCGGGGAAATGAGCAGTTCTTC CSVELRDARRGNEQFF
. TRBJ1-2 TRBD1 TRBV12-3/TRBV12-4 TGTGCCAGCAGTTTAGCGAACAGGGGTGGCTACACCTTC CASSLANRGGYTF
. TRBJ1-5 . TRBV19 TGTGCCAGTAGTAACGGGGGACGCAATCAGCCCCAGCATTTT CASSNGGRNQPQHF
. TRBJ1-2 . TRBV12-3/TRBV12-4 TGTGCCAGCAGTCGCAGGGCCCAGGATGGCTACACCTTC CASSRRAQDGYTF
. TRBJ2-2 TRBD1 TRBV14 TGTGCCAGCAGCCAAGACGGACAGGGCCGCACCGGGGAGCTGTTTTTT CASSQDGQGRTGELFF
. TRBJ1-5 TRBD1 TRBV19 TGTGCCAGTAGTCTCCCGACAGGGGGCGTCTATCAGCCCCAGCATTTT CASSLPTGGVYQPQHF
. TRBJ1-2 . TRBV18 TGTGCCAGCTCAGTACCAGGGTCGGTTAACTATGGCTACACCTTC CASSVPGSVNYGYTF
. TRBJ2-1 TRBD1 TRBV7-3 TGTGCCAGCAGCTTAACTGGACAGGGCCACAATGAGCAGTTCTTC CASSLTGQGHNEQFF
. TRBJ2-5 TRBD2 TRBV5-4 TGTGCCAGCAGCTTGGATCTGCGGGAGGCGCAAGAGACCCAGTACTTC CASSLDLREAQETQYF
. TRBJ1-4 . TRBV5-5 TGTGCCAGCAGCTTGATGCACGAGGGCGGCGAAAAACTGTTTTTT CASSLMHEGGEKLFF
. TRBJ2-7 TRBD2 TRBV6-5 TGTGCCAGCAGTTACGGAGATGCGGGAGCCTACGAGCAGTACTTC CASSYGDAGAYEQYF
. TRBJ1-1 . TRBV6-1 TGTGCCAGCAGTGAGATTTCGACAGGAGCCCTTGAAGCTTTCTTT CASSEISTGALEAFF
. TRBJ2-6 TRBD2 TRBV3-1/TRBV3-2 TGTGCCAGCAGCCAAGATAATTGGCGGGAGGGCTATGGGGCCAACGTCCTGACTTTC CASSQDNWREGYGANVLTF
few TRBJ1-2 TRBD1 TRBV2 TGTGCCAGCAGTGAAGGGGGACAGGGATGGGGCTACACCTTC CASSEGGQGWGYTF
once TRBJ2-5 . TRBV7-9 TGTGCCAGCAGCTTAGAGGGGCTGGGGACCCAGTACTTC CASSLEGLGTQYF
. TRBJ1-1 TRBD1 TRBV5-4 TGTGCCAGCAGCATCCACCCGGGACAGGGTGGCACTGAAGCTTTCTTT CASSIHPGQGGTEAFF
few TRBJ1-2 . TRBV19 TGTGCCAGTAGTATATGGGCAGGGGACTATGGCTACACCTTC CASSIWAGDYGYTF
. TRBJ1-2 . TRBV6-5 TGTGCCAGCAGCCGGACAGACGATGGCTACACCTTC CASSRTDDGYTF
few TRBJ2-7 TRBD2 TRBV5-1 TGCGCCAGCAGCCTAGCCTCCTCGCCGGGACTAGCGGGGAACTCCTACGAGCAGTACTTC CASSLASSPGLAGNSYEQYF
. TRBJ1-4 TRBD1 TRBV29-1 TGCAGCGTTGGATCCTCCGGGACAGGGTATTCATCTAATGAAAAACTGTTTTTT CSVGSSGTGYSSNEKLFF
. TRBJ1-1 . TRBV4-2 TGTGCCAGCAGCCAAGATAGGGGTCGGGAAGCTTTCTTT CASSQDRGREAFF
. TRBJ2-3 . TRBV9 TGTGCCAGCAGCTCCCGAGGAGGTCGAGACACAGATACGCAGTATTTT CASSSRGGRDTDTQYF
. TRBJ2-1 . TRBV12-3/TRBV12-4 TGTGCCAGCCGAGAGCGGCCTTCGGGTGAGCAGTTCTTC CASRERPSGEQFF
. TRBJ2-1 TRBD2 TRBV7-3 TGTGCCAGCAGCTTATTAGCTAGCGGGCCTTACAATGAGCAGTTCTTC CASSLLASGPYNEQFF
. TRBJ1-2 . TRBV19 TGTGCCAGTAGTATCCAGGGGCCCAACTATGGCTACACCTTC CASSIQGPNYGYTF
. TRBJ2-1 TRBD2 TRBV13 TGTGCCAGCAGCTCGGGACTAGCGGGAGGGTACAATGAGCAGTTCTTC CASSSGLAGGYNEQFF
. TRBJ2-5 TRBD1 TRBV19 TGTGCCACCTCAACCCCCGGGACAGGGGGCGGAAAGACCCAGTACTTC CATSTPGTGGGKTQYF
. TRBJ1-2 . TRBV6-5 TGTGCCAGCGAAGGTGGGGCCGGTGGCTACACCTTC CASEGGAGGYTF
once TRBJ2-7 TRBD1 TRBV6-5 TGTGCCAGCGACAGGGGATACGAGCAGTACTTC CASDRGYEQYF
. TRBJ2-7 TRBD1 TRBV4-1 TGCGCCAGCAGCCGGGATGTAGGCCGGGACAGAGCTTACGAGCAGTACTTC CASSRDVGRDRAYEQYF
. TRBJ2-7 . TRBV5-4 TGTGCCAGCAGCCCGGAGGTCGGCATCCGGGAGCAGTACTTC CASSPEVGIREQYF
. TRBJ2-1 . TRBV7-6 TGTGCCAGCAGCTCCGGGACAACACAATACAATGAGCAGTTCTTC CASSSGTTQYNEQFF
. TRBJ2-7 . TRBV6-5 TGTGCCAGCAGCCAGGGAACCCACTACGAGCAGTACTTC CASSQGTHYEQYF
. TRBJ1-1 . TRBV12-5 TGTGCTAGTGGTTTGGGGACACTTAACACTGAAGCTTTCTTT CASGLGTLNTEAFF
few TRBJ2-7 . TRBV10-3 TGTGCCACCAGCGGGTCCCCAGCTCCCTACGAGCAGTACTTC CATSGSPAPYEQYF
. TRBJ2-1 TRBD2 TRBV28 TGTGCCAGCAGTTTGAGCGGGAGTCGCAATGAGCAGTTCTTC CASSLSGSRNEQFF
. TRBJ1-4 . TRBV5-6 TGTGCCAGCAGCCAAAGACAGTCCGCAACTAATGAAAAACTGTTTTTT CASSQRQSATNEKLFF
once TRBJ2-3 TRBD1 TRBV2 TGTGCCAGCAGTGAGGGTAGGGGGCCCACAGATACGCAGTATTTT CASSEGRGPTDTQYF
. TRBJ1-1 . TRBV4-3 TGCGCCAGCAGCCAAGAACAGGGCACCACTGAAGCTTTCTTT CASSQEQGTTEAFF